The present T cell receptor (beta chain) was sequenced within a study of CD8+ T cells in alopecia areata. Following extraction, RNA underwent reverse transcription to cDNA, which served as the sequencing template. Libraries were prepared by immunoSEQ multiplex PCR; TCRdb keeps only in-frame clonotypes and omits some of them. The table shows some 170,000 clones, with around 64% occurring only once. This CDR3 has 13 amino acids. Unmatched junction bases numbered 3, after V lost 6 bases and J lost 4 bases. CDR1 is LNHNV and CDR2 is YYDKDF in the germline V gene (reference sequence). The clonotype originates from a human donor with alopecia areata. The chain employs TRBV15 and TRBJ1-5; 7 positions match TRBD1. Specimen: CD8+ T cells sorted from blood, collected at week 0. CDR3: CATSAGGNQPQHF. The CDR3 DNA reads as TGTGCCACCAGTGCAGGGGGAAATCAGCCCCAGCATTTT.